This T cell receptor beta chain emerged from a study of Graves' ophthalmopathy and Graves' hyperthyroidism. Overall study results and limits: Most thyroid clonotypes with frequency above 0.001 were detected in blood too. In separating ophthalmopathy from stable hyperthyroidism, a 13-signature model achieved about 90% sensitivity and approximately 81% specificity.

The CDR3 is 14 amino acids. Germline loops: CDR1 MNHNS, CDR2 SASEGT. The V gene lost 5 bases and the J gene lost 1 base, with 12 bases spanning the gap. Aged 18 to 65, hyperthyroidism patients had been newly diagnosed, with under 2 months' duration. Diagnostic conclusions were grounded in clinical symptoms, serum thyroxine, TRAb, thyroid ultrasound and orbital computed tomography. Note on this clonotype: Its antigen remains unknown.

RNA transcripts were the template, and TCR beta CDR3 regions were amplified from them. An initial RT-PCR round employing HTBI primers preceded a second-round multiplex PCR. Each CDR3 protein gets one entry after TCRdb re-called the multiplex PCR reads with MiXCR. The data hold hundreds of thousands of distinct CDR3 sequences, with over 20% observed a single time. The source is a woman aged 18-29 years with stable Graves' hyperthyroidism. The sample comprised peripheral blood. V is TRBV6-1 and J is TRBJ2-7; D remains unclear. CDR3 loop: CASSRTSTSYEQYF. In DNA form, the CDR3 reads TGTGCCAGCAGTAGGACCTCAACGTCCTACGAGCAGTACTTC.